One TCR beta chain is described in this entry. CDR3 length: 13 residues. V was clipped by 3 bases and J by 11 bases; unmatched bases: 7. The data belong to a study of blood T cell repertoires in COVID-19. Libraries were prepared by immunoSEQ multiplex PCR; TCRdb keeps only in-frame clonotypes and omits some of them. This sample has under 25,000 clones, with under 90% found just once. Sequencing was done on a sample of peripheral blood. The clonotype was recovered from a woman between 65 and 79 years old with active COVID-19. The genes are TRBV12-3 or TRBV12-4 and TRBJ2-7, with 10 bases fitting TRBD1. The CDR3 DNA reads TGTGCCAGCAGTTTCCGGGACAGGGGCCGTGAGTACTTC. Protein: CASSFRDRGREYF.